What follows are 28 T cell receptor beta chains derived from one specimen sequenced in a study of T cell repertoires in cytomegalovirus infection (dated by TCRdb to the late 2010s). TCRdb records Illumina HiSeq 1500 as the sequencer. TCRdb cleaned the public reads at Q25 with fastp, built clones with MiXCR and kept in-frame beta chains. When rows share a CDR3 protein, they turn into one entry using the most common DNA and genes. The sample records approximately 190,000 distinct CDR3 sequences, about a tenth of which are singletons. About 4.6% of the sample rests with the top ten. The sequencing input was PBMCs. The receptors were gathered from a human donor in good health (CMV status not recorded). Some clones in this sample may be carry-over from other donors' samples.

The table lists this clonotype with a few counts. A much larger clone is a single base away; this may be a read error. J is TRBJ2-7 and V is TRBV5-6; D remains unclear. Germline loops: CDR1 SGHDT, CDR2 YYEEEE. V lost 2 bases and J 4 bases, leaving 7 bases between the germline ends. This CDR3 comprises 12 residues. In DNA, the CDR3 is TGTGCCAGCAGCTTCGAACAGTACGAGCAGTACTTC. Its translation: CASSFEQYEQYF.

This clonotype was seen repeatedly, ten times or more. The chain joins TRBV7-2 to TRBJ2-2; D remains ambiguous. The germline gives CDR1 SGHTA, CDR2 FQGNSA. V dropped 10 bases and J dropped 2 bases, with 11 bases sitting between them. The CDR3 runs 13 residues. In DNA form, the CDR3 reads TGTGCCACCCGAGCGAGAAACACCGGGGAGCTGTTTTTT. This codes for CATRARNTGELFF.

This clonotype was seen ten or more times. The V gene is TRBV6-6, the J gene TRBJ2-7; the D gene is possibly TRBD2 (5 bases). CDR1 MNHNY and CDR2 SVGAGI come from the germline V gene (reference sequence). The ends were cut back, 0 bases at V and 4 bases at J, with 7 bases in the middle. The CDR3 is 13 amino acids. CDR3 loop: CASSYSRVYEQYF. For the CDR3, the DNA is TGTGCCAGCAGTTACTCGAGGGTTTACGAGCAGTACTTC.

This clonotype was seen a handful of times. The V and J genes are TRBV28 and TRBJ2-3, with no clear D. CDR1 and CDR2 (germline): MDHEN, SYDVKM. The CDR3 covers 15 residues. The V and J ends lost 2 bases and 2 bases respectively, with 11 bases between them. In DNA, the CDR3 is TGTGCCAGCAGTTTACGGCCCCAAAACACAGATACGCAGTATTTT. Protein product: CASSLRPQNTDTQYF.

This clonotype has ten or more counts. V is TRBV7-3 and J is TRBJ1-1; 10 nucleotides match TRBD1. CDR1 is SGHTA and CDR2 is FQGTGA in the germline V gene. J gave up 4 bases and V 2 bases, and 7 bases lay outside the gene matches. This CDR3 comprises 16 residues. CDR3 protein: CASSLGQGGRGTEAFF. CDR3 sequence (DNA): TGTGCCAGCAGCTTAGGACAGGGGGGACGAGGCACTGAAGCTTTCTTT.

There are many counts of this clonotype. CDR3: CASSTVADRGIYEQYF. For the CDR3, the DNA is TGTGCCAGCAGTACTGTGGCCGACAGGGGGATCTACGAGCAGTACTTC. The chain couples TRBV28 to TRBJ2-7; the match to TRBD1 covers 9 bases. The germline V gene encodes CDR1 MDHEN and CDR2 SYDVKM. V was pared by 5 bases and J by 3 bases, with 11 bases of the junction left unmatched. This CDR3 region has 16 residues.

This clonotype was picked up a small number of times. J is TRBJ2-7 and V is TRBV24-1; 9 bases fit TRBD1. CDR1 KGHDR and CDR2 SFDVKD come from the germline V gene. The CDR3 consists of 15 residues. Losses at the gene ends were 4 bases for V and 3 bases for J; bases not matched to a gene: 6. The CDR3 DNA reads as TGTGCCACCAGTGACGGTGGACAGGGGTTCTACGAGCAGTACTTC. Its translation is CATSDGGQGFYEQYF.

The chain couples TRBV10-3 to TRBJ1-2, with no clear D. Germline CDR1 and CDR2: ENHRY and SYGVKD. Deletions cut 8 bases from V and 4 bases from J, with 11 bases between. This CDR3 region has 12 residues. The chain's CDR3 is CAIPGNLYGYTF. The CDR3 nucleotides are TGTGCCATCCCCGGGAACCTCTATGGCTACACCTTC.

This clonotype was found many times. The chain has TRBV7-9 and TRBJ1-2; a possible D gene is TRBD1 (5 bases). The length of the CDR3 is 14 residues. V was cut by 3 bases and J by 4 bases, with 12 bases left in between. The germline V gene has CDR1 SEHNR and CDR2 FQNEAQ (reference sequence). The CDR3 protein is CASSFGQGPYGYTF. CDR3 DNA: TGTGCCAGCAGCTTTGGCCAGGGCCCCTATGGCTACACCTTC.

At least ten counts were recorded for this clonotype. Relative to the germline gene, one junction end is altered; a read error may explain this. V usage is TRBV6-1 and J usage is TRBJ2-7; D gene unclear. CDR1 and CDR2 from the germline V gene are MNHNS and SASEGT. The CDR3 is 13 amino acids. The CDR3 protein is CASRPRSPNEQYF. The CDR3 DNA sequence: TGTGCCAGCAGACCGCGGTCTCCTAACGAACAGTACTTC.

This clonotype was counted at least ten times. The chain uses TRBV27 and TRBJ1-5; 7 positions match TRBD1. The germline CDR1 and CDR2 sequences are MNHEY and SMNVEV (reference sequence). The trim removed 5 bases at V and 9 bases at J, leaving 7 bases unmatched. This CDR3 spans 13 amino acids. CDR3 sequence: CASSLDRARPQHF. DNA for the CDR3: TGTGCCAGCAGTCTCGACAGGGCAAGGCCCCAGCATTTT.

The chain links TRBV6-2 or TRBV6-3 to TRBJ2-7; TRBD1 matches at 7 bases. The V segment lost 4 bases and the J segment 2 bases; nucleotides outside the gene matches: 2. Germline assignment: CDR1 MNHEY and CDR2 SVGEGT. This CDR3 has 13 residues. Here the CDR3 DNA reads TGTGCCAGCAGTTTCCAGGGGGCCTACGAGCAGTACTTC. Its protein product is CASSFQGAYEQYF.

This clonotype appeared many times. This chain joins TRBV24-1 and TRBJ2-1, with D uncertain. The CDR3 contains 12 residues. In germline, CDR1 is KGHDR, CDR2 SFDVKD. V was cut by 1 base and J by 9 bases, with 6 bases left in between. This CDR3 is CATSDFSREQFF. CDR3 DNA: TGTGCCACCAGTGATTTTAGTCGTGAGCAGTTCTTC.

At least ten counts were recorded for this clonotype. This sequence joins TRBV7-2 and TRBJ1-4; no clear D gene. In germline, CDR1 is SGHTA, CDR2 FQGNSA. Trimming took 4 bases from V and 5 from J, leaving 17 bases between them. The CDR3 covers 16 residues. The CDR3 reads CASSSDYRAGNEKLFF. The CDR3 DNA is TGTGCCAGCAGCTCAGACTACCGGGCTGGGAATGAAAAACTGTTTTTT.

This clonotype has a handful of counts. The chain links TRBV7-8 to TRBJ2-1; the match to TRBD2 covers 13 bases. With V trimmed by 4 bases and J by 0 bases, 9 bases remained unmatched. The CDR3 loop spans 19 amino acids. Germline V gene sequence: CDR1 SGHVS, CDR2 FQNEAQ. CDR3 region: CASSSRTSGGHSSYNEQFF. The CDR3 DNA sequence: TGTGCCAGCAGCTCCAGGACTAGCGGGGGCCATAGCTCCTACAATGAGCAGTTCTTC.

The chain has TRBV20-1 and TRBJ2-3, with D unresolved. CDR3 length equals 14 residues. Germline CDR1 is DFQATT and CDR2 is SNEGSKA (reference sequence). V shed 3 bases and J shed 6 bases, with 16 bases lying between them. CDR3 nucleotide sequence: TGCAGTGCTAGCGAGGACGGCCTCGGTGATACGCAGTATTTT. Its protein is CSASEDGLGDTQYF.

This clonotype was detected only a few times. The chain links TRBV7-2 to TRBJ2-1; 8 bases map to TRBD2. Per germline, CDR1 SGHTA and CDR2 FQGNSA. The CDR3 loop spans 14 amino acids. The V and J ends lost 1 base and 8 bases, in that order; junction bases with no gene match: 4. The CDR3 region has the DNA TGTGCCAGCAGCTTAGTCGGGGGGGCATATGAGCAGTTCTTC. Translating gives CASSLVGGAYEQFF.

This rearrangement joins TRBV11-2 to TRBJ2-1; D gene uncertain. The CDR3 is 18 residues long. The V gene lost 1 base and the J gene lost 9 bases, with 25 bases spanning the gap. The V gene's germline CDR1 is SGHAT and CDR2 FQNNGV. Here the CDR3 DNA reads TGTGCCAGCAGCTTAGTGCGCTCCAGGCTAGGATCAAGAGGTGAGCAGTTCTTC. Amino acids: CASSLVRSRLGSRGEQFF. Looking up the rest from reference TRBV11-2 and TRBJ2-1 gives the full variable domain: EAGVAQSPRYKIIEKRQSVAFWCNPISGHATLYWYQQILGQGPKLLIQFQNNGVVDDSQLPKDRFSAERLKGVDSTLKIQPAKLEDSAVYLCASSLVRSRLGSRGEQFFGPGTRLTVL.

Many counts were recorded for this clonotype. The rearrangement links TRBV7-2 to TRBJ2-6; 7 bases fit TRBD1. This CDR3 has 18 amino acids. CDR1 is SGHTA and CDR2 is FQGNSA in the germline V gene. V dropped 4 bases and J dropped 0; count of bases not matched to a gene: 9. CDR3 loop: CASSYRQGMGSGANVLTF. Here the CDR3 DNA reads TGTGCCAGCAGCTATAGACAGGGAATGGGCTCTGGGGCCAACGTCCTGACTTTC.

The CDR3 here is CASSLSGGGPQHF. In nucleotides, the CDR3 is TGTGCCAGCAGTTTAAGCGGCGGAGGGCCCCAGCATTTT. The rearrangement uses TRBV28 and TRBJ1-5; no firm D call. The CDR3 consists of 13 residues. V was clipped by 2 bases and J by 9 bases, with 11 bases between them. Germline CDR1 is MDHEN and CDR2 is SYDVKM.

This clonotype was observed many times. This sequence joins TRBV10-3 and TRBJ1-3; D remains ambiguous. Germline V gives CDR1 ENHRY, CDR2 SYGVKD. The CDR3 runs to 14 residues. Trimming cost V 2 bases and J 4 bases, with 9 bases left between them. The CDR3, as DNA: TGTGCCATCAGTGAGATGGGGTCCGGAAACACCATATATTTT. This gives the protein CAISEMGSGNTIYF.

In this sample, this clonotype turned up many times. The chain joins TRBV7-2 to TRBJ1-1; 7 bases line up with TRBD1. The V gene's germline CDR1 is SGHTA and CDR2 FQGNSA. The CDR3 spans 15 residues. Unmatched junction bases numbered 10, after V lost 4 bases and J lost 5 bases. The CDR3 protein is CASSSYRGAGTEAFF. CDR3 DNA: TGTGCCAGCAGCTCATACAGGGGCGCCGGGACTGAAGCTTTCTTT.

This clonotype occurred a few times. The V call is TRBV20-1, the J call TRBJ1-5; D unclear. In germline, CDR1 is DFQATT, CDR2 SNEGSKA (reference sequence). The V gene lost 5 bases and the J gene lost 0 bases, with 5 bases spanning the gap. There are 12 residues in the CDR3. CDR3 nucleotide sequence: TGCAGTGCTCTAAGTAGCAATCAGCCCCAGCATTTT. Its translation: CSALSSNQPQHF.

The sample holds many counts of this clonotype. The CDR3 DNA sequence: TGTGCCAGCAGCTTAGTTGGAGGTCAGCCCCAGCATTTT. Its protein product is CASSLVGGQPQHF. This chain links TRBV11-2 with TRBJ1-5; no firm D call. V lost 1 base and J 6 bases, leaving 7 bases between the germline ends. CDR3 length: 13 amino acids. Germline V gene data show CDR1 as SGHAT and CDR2 as FQNNGV.

V is TRBV28 and J is TRBJ1-5; D is unclear. Germline V gene lookup returns CDR1 MDHEN and CDR2 SYDVKM. The CDR3 spans 13 residues. V gave up 5 bases and J gave up 5 bases, with 10 bases separating them. The DNA for the CDR3 is TGTGCCAGCAGTCCCCACATCCATCAGCCCCAGCATTTT. Protein product: CASSPHIHQPQHF.

This clonotype occurred many times. The J gene is TRBJ2-2, the V gene TRBV7-6; D gene ambiguous. This CDR3 comprises 15 residues. Trimming stripped 5 bases from V and 0 bases from J, with 10 bases between. CDR1 is SGHVS and CDR2 is FNYEAQ in the germline V gene. In DNA form, the CDR3 reads TGTGCCAGCAGCACCCGACCATCGAACACCGGGGAGCTGTTTTTT. It specifies CASSTRPSNTGELFF.

This clonotype appeared many times. This sequence joins TRBV7-2 and TRBJ2-7; tentative D call: TRBD1 (6 bases). V lost 5 bases and J 3 bases, leaving 20 bases between the germline ends. This CDR3 is 16 amino acids long. Germline-derived CDR1 and CDR2 are SGHTA and FQGNSA. DNA for the CDR3: TGTGCCAGCAGCCCCTTCGGCCCCAGGGGAGTCTACGAGCAGTACTTC. It specifies CASSPFGPRGVYEQYF.

In its sample, this clonotype was seen many times. This chain uses TRBV28 with TRBJ2-7; 10 nucleotides align to TRBD2. This CDR3 spans 14 amino acids. V shed 6 bases and J 4 bases; nucleotides not matched to a gene: 6. Germline assignment: CDR1 MDHEN and CDR2 SYDVKM. In nucleotides, the CDR3 is TGTGCCAGCAGCCTAGCGGGAGATTGGTACGAGCAGTACTTC. This codes for CASSLAGDWYEQYF.